This TCR beta chain originates from a study of blood T cells in healthy people across ages (dated by TCRdb to 2013 to 2016). In the study overall: In model experiments, template switching captured roughly one uniquely barcoded TCR beta cDNA molecule for every two T cells. Two additional independent replicas of 1 million unique cDNA reads from the same blood draw were analyzed for two donors (one aged 18 to 29 and one aged 80 or older). Donors were grouped into four age groups: young (average approximately 15 years), middle-aged (39), aged (over 55) and long-lived (approximately 81). Using deep sequencing normalized with unique cDNA molecular identifiers, the study measured how TCR beta repertoire diversity changes with age. To avoid experimental bias, donors of different ages were randomly spread across the sequencing lanes.

A remark on this clonotype: The specificity of this receptor is unknown. No quality values exist for individual bases; no much larger clone is one base distant.

Systemically healthy Caucasian individuals from Russia, approximately 39 in total and aged about 6 to 95 years, were included as donors. Around 9.9 milliliters of peripheral blood were collected from each donor into EDTA-treated Vacutainer tubes. PBMCs were isolated by Ficoll-Paque density-gradient centrifugation, with at least 7 million obtained per sample. Trizol reagent was used to extract total RNA from PBMCs, with at least 6 micrograms per sample. Naive CD45RAhigh/CD27high T cell percentages were measured by flow cytometry on a PBMC aliquot from every donor. The germline V gene supplies CDR1 SQVTM and CDR2 ANQGSEA. The CDR3, from cysteine to phenylalanine, totals 14 residues. Only CDR3 DNA is held: 42 bases, read in frame from base 1. Results the study describes overall, beyond this receptor: Observed TCR beta diversity correlated strongly with the percentage of naive T cells measured by flow cytometry. Because the CMV infection status of the donors was unknown, age-related changes in expanded clonotypes may potentially have been confounded. Since profiling was done on bulk unsorted PBMCs, naive and antigen-experienced compartments could not be conclusively compared. Estimates of total diversity from one million sequenced T cells were regarded as lower bounds and underestimates. The long-lived group showed more naive CD4+ T cells, fewer expanded clones and increased TCR diversity than the aged group, suggesting age selection. As age increased, observed TCR beta diversity per million T cells dropped in a roughly linear way, and a significant reduction was already evident by age 40.

The library relied on 5' RACE. The run used an Illumina HiSeq 2500. A second 7 to 11 cycle PCR used a sample-barcoded 5' primer and a J-beta primer mix. A template-switch 5' adaptor carrying 12 random nucleotides introduced a unique molecular identifier onto each TCR beta cDNA molecule. Each sample yielded at least 2.5 million CDR3-containing paired-end reads. All of the RNA was converted into first-strand cDNA using the Mint cDNA synthesis kit, with a TRBC-specific oligonucleotide serving as the primer. All cDNA was treated with uracil-DNA glycosylase and then went through a first 18-cycle PCR with the universal primers M1SS and BC2_uni_R. In the paper's pipeline: Each sample was normalized by randomly selecting 1 million high-quality reads, each carrying a distinct molecular identifier. Instead of being binned into consensus sequences, reads with shared molecular identifiers were discarded. CDR3 identification, clonotype clustering and error correction used MiTCR with a Q25 quality threshold and the strictest error-elimination algorithm. A nonparametric unseen species model using Euler transformation provided a lower-bound estimate of total TCR beta diversity. Starting from the raw public reads, TCRdb applied fastp trimming at Q25, assembled clones with MiXCR and retained in-frame beta chains. Each record represents a unique CDR3 protein, reported with the most common genes and DNA among its rows. The V and J calls reflect TCRdb's pipeline rather than the authors' work. Within this sample are just over 800,000 distinct CDR3 sequences, with less than 80% of them counted one time only. In total, the top ten clones hold 25% to 35% of the sample.

The sequence derives from a young man in good health. The sequence is built from TRBV29-1 and TRBJ2-4; TRBD1 lines up with 8 middle nucleotides. The J call is uncertain, as TRBJ2-7 better fits the DNA end. The sequenced sample was blood. The sequenced DNA: TGCAGCGTTGAGACAGGGGATAGTTTGTACGAGCAGTACTTC. This sequence encodes CSVETGDSLYEQYF.